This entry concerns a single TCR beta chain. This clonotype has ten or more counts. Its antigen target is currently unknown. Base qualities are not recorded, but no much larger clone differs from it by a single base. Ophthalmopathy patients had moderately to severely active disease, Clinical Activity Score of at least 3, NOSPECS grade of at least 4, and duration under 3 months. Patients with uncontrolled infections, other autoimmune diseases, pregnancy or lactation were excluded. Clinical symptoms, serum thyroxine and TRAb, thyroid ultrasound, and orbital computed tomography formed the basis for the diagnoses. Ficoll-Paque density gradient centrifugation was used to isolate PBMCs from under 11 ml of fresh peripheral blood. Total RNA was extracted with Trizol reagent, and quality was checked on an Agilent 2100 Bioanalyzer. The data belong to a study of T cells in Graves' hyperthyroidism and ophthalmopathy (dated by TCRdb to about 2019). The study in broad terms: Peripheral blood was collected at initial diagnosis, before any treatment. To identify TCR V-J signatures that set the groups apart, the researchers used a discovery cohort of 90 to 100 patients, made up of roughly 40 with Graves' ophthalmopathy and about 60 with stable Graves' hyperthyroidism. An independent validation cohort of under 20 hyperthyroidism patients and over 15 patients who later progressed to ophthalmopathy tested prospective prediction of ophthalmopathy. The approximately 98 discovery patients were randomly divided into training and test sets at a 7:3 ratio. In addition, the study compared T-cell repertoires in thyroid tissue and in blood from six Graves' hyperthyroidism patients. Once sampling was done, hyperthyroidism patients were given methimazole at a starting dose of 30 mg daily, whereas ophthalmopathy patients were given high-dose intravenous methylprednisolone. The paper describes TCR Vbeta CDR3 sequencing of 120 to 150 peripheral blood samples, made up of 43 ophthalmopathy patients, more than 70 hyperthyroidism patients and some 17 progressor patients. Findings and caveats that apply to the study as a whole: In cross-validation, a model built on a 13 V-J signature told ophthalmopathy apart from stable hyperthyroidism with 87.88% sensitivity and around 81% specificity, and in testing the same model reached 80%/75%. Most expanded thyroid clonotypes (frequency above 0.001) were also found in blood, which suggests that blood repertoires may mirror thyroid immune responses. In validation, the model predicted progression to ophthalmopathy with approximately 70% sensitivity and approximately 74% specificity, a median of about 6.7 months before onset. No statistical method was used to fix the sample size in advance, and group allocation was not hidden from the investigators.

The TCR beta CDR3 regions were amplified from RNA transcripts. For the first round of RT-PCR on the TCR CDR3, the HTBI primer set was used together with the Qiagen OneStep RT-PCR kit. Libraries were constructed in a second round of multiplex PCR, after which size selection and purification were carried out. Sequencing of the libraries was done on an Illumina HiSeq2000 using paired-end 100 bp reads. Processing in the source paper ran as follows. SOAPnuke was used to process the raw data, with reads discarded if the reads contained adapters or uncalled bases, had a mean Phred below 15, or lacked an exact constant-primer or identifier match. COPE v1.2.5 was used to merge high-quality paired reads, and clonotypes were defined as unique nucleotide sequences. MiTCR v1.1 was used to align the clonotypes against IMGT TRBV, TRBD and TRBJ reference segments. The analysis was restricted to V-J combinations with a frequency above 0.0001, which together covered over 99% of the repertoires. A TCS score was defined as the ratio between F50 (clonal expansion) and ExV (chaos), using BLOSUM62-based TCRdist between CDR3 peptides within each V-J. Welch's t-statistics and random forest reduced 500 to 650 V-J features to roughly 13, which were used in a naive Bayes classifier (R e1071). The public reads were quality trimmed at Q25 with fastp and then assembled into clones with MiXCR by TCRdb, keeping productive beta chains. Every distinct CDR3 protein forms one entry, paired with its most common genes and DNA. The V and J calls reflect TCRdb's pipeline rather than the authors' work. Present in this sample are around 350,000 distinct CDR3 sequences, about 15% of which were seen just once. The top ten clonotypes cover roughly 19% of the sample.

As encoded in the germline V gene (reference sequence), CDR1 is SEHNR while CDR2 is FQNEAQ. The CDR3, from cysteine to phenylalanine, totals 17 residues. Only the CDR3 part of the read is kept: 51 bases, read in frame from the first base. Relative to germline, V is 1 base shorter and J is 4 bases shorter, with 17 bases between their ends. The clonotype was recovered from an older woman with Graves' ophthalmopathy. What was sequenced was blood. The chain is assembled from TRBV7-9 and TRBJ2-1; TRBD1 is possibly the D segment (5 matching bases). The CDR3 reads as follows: CASSLVGRAGLYNEQFF. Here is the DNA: TGTGCCAGCAGCTTAGTAGGTAGGGCAGGGCTGTACAATGAGCAGTTCTTC.